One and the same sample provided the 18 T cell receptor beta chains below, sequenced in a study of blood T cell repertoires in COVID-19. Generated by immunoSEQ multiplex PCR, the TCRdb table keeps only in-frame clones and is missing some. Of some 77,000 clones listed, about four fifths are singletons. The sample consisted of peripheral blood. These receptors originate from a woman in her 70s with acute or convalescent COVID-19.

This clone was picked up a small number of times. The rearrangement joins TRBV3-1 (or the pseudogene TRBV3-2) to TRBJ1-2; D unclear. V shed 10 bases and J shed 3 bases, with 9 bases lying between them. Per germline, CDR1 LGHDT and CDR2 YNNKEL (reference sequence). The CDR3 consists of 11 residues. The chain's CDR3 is CATSRDYGYTF. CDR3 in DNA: TGTGCCACCTCACGGGACTATGGCTACACCTTC.

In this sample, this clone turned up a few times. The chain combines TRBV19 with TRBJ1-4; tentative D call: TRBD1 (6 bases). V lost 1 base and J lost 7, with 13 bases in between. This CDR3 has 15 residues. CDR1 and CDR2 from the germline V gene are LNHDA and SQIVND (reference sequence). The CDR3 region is CASSIGGGLSEKLFF. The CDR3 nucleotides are TGTGCCAGTAGTATAGGGGGGGGGCTAAGTGAAAAACTGTTTTTT.

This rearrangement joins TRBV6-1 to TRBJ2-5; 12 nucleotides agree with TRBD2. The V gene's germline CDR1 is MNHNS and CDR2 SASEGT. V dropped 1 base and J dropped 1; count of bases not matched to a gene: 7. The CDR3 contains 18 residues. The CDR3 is CASSEGPSGRAPQETQYF. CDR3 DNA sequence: TGTGCCAGCAGTGAAGGCCCTAGCGGGAGGGCTCCCCAAGAGACCCAGTACTTC.

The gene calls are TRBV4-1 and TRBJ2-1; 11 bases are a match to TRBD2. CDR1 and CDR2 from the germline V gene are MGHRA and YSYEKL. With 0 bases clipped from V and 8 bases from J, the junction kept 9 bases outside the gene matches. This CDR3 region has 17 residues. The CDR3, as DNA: TGCGCCAGCAGCCAAGAAATATTTCTAGCGGGAGGTGATGAGCAGTTCTTC. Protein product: CASSQEIFLAGGDEQFF.

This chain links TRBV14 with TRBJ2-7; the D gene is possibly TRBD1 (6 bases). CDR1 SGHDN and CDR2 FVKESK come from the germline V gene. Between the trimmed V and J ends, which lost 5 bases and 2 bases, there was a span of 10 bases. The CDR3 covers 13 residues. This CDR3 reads CASSNTGTYEQYF. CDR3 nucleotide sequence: TGTGCCAGCAGCAACACAGGGACCTACGAGCAGTACTTC.

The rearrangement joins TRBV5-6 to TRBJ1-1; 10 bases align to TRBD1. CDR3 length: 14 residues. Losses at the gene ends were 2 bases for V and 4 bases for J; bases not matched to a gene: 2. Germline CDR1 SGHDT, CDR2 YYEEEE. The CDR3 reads CASSFGTGVTEAFF. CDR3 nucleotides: TGTGCCAGCAGCTTTGGGACAGGGGTCACTGAAGCTTTCTTT.

The chain's CDR3 is CASSLAPTSGLQETQYF. The CDR3, as DNA: TGTGCCAGCAGCTTGGCCCCCACTAGCGGACTCCAAGAGACCCAGTACTTC. This chain links TRBV5-4 with TRBJ2-5; TRBD2 aligns across 8 bases. After removal of 0 bases from V and 1 base from J, the junction contained 8 bases not matched to a gene. CDR1 SGHNT and CDR2 YYREEE come from the germline V gene (reference sequence). The CDR3 is made up of 17 amino acids.

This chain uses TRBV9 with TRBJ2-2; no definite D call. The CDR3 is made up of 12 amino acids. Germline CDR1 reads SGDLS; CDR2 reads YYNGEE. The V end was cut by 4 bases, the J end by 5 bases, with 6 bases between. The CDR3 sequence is CASSRNTGELFF. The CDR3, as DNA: TGTGCCAGCAGCCGTAATACCGGGGAGCTGTTTTTT.

Here the CDR3 reads CASSFLAGDSYEQYF. The CDR3 bases are TGTGCCAGCAGTTTCCTGGCTGGGGACAGCTACGAGCAGTACTTC. The chain carries TRBV27 and TRBJ2-7, with TRBD1 identical over 7 bases. The CDR3 consists of 15 residues. V trimming: 3 bases; J trimming: 3 bases; junction bases outside the gene matches: 8. Germline V gene lookup returns CDR1 MNHEY and CDR2 SMNVEV (reference sequence).

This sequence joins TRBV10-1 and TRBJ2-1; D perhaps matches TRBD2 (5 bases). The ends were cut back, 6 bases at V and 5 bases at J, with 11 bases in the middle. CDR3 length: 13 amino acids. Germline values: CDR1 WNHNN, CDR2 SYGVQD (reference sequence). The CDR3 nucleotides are TGCGCCAGCAGCGCTGACTACAACAATGAGCAGTTCTTC. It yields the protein CASSADYNNEQFF.

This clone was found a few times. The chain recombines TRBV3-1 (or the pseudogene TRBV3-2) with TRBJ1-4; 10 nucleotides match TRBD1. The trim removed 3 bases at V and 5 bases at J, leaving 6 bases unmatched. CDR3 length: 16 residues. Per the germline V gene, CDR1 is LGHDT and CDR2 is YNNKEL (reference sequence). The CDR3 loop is CASSHSTGGGNEKLFF. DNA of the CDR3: TGTGCCAGCAGCCACTCGACAGGGGGCGGGAATGAAAAACTGTTTTTT.

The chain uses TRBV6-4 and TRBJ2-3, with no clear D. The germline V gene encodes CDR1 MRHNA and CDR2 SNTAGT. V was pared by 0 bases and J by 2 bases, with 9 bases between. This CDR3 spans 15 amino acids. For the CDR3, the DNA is TGTGCCAGCAGTGACTCTGGGCATTTCACAGATACGCAGTATTTT. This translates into CASSDSGHFTDTQYF.

CDR3 region: CASSLAGDLNTEAFF. The CDR3 DNA reads TGCGCCAGCAGCTTGGCGGGAGACCTGAACACTGAAGCTTTCTTT. The rearrangement uses TRBV5-1 and TRBJ1-1; D is undetermined. The CDR3 has 15 residues. The V gene's germline CDR1 is SGHRS and CDR2 YFSETQ. Deletions cut 0 bases from V and 0 bases from J, with 9 bases between.

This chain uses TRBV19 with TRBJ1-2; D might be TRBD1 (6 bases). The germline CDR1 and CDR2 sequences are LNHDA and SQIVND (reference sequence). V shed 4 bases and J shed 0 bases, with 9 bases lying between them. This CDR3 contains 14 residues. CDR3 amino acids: CASSSGQTNYGYTF. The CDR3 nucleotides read TGTGCCAGTAGTAGCGGACAGACTAACTATGGCTACACCTTC.

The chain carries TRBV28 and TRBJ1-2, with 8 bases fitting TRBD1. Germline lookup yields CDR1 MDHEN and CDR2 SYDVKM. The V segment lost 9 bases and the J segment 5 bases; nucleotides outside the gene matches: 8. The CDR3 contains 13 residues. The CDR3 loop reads CASLSQGGYGYTF. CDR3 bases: TGTGCCAGTCTCTCACAGGGGGGGTATGGCTACACCTTC.

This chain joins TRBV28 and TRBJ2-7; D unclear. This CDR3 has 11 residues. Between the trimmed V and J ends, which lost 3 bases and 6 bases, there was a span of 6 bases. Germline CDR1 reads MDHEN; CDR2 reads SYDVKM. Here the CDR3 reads CASSFRSEQYF. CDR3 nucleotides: TGTGCCAGCAGTTTTCGTAGCGAGCAGTACTTC.

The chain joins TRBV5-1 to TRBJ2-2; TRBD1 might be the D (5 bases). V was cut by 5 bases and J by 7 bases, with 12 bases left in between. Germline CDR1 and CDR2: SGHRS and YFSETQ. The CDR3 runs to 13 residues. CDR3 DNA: TGCGCCAGCAGAGGGGCCGTAGACGGGGAGCTGTTTTTT. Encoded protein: CASRGAVDGELFF.

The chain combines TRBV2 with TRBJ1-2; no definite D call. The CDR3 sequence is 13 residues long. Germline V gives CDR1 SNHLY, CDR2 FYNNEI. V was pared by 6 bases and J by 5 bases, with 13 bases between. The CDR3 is CASSPVPVYGYTF. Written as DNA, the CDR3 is TGTGCCAGCAGCCCCGTCCCGGTATATGGCTACACCTTC.